In this sample, the clone carrying this T cell receptor (beta chain) turned up a few times. Germline V gene lookup returns CDR1 SQVTM and CDR2 ANQGSEA. There are 10 residues in the CDR3. V gave up 8 bases and J gave up 3 bases, with 6 bases separating them. Time point meaning: blood at routine non-recurrence follow-up after resection. Unsorted whole RNA from tumor, nontumor lung or frozen PBMC underwent sequencing. These data are taken from a study of spatial heterogeneity in lung cancer. The wider study: Detected sequences consistently included more beta-chain ones than alpha-chain ones.

TCRdb used MiXCR to reprocess the 5' RACE reads, holding one entry per CDR3 protein. The sample yields 9,000 to 10,000 distinct CDR3 sequences, 20% to 25% seen once. The material was PBMCs, obtained at follow-up. V and J are TRBV29-1 and TRBJ2-3; D gene unclear. The TCR sequence derives from a female donor with early-stage non-small cell lung cancer. CDR3 loop: CSCSTDTQYF. CDR3 nucleotides: TGCAGCTGTTCAACAGATACGCAGTATTTT.